The source of this T cell receptor (beta chain) is a study of human T cells and chemical hapten exposure. This clonotype was picked up a small number of times. This CDR3 region has 15 residues. Germline V gene lookup returns CDR1 DFQATT and CDR2 SNEGSKA (reference sequence). Trimming took off 5 bases at V and 0 bases at J, with 14 bases between the two ends. What the library attached to individual cDNA molecules were unique molecular identifiers. TCRdb analysed the RACE reads with MiXCR anew, one entry per CDR3 protein. The repertoire holds tens of thousands of distinct CDR3 sequences, with about a tenth as singletons. Time point denoted: pre-sensitization, week 0. Noted treatment: therapeutic diphenylcyclopropenone sensitization with weekly scalp DPC. Patches went on only after blood had been drawn each time.

The sequenced sample was whole blood, obtained in connection with sensitization to the hapten diphenylcyclopropenone (DPC). The receptor was derived from a woman aged 45 to 65 with alopecia areata. Some clones in this sample may be carry-over from other donors' samples. This chain links TRBV20-1 with TRBJ2-1; no definite D call. CDR3: CSALPHVSSYNEQFF. CDR3 DNA: TGCAGTGCTTTACCCCATGTAAGCTCCTACAATGAGCAGTTCTTC.